The rows below give T cell receptor beta chains drawn from one sample of a study of T cell responses to AZD1222 COVID-19 vaccine. TCRdb's copy holds only in-frame clones and misses some; the assay was immunoSEQ multiplex PCR. Of 73,000 or so clones listed, 70% to 90% are singletons. The specimen was peripheral blood, collected on day 0 of AZD1222 vaccination. The receptors were sampled from an adult in good health. CDR3s include the opening cysteine and the closing phenylalanine or tryptophan. The D gene is left open where the match is weak. The listing skips clone size in some rows; elsewhere it reads once, few, many or a size class.

clone_size	v_call	j_call	d_call	cdr3_nt	cdr3_aa
-	TRBV3-1/TRBV3-2	TRBJ1-4	TRBD1	TGTGCCAGCAGCCTTACAGGGGGCGGTAATGAAAAACTGTTTTTT	CASSLTGGGNEKLFF
once	TRBV3-1/TRBV3-2	TRBJ1-2	-	TGTGCCAGCAGCCAAGAAGGACGTGGCTACACCTTC	CASSQEGRGYTF
-	TRBV11-2	TRBJ2-7	-	TGTGCCAGCAGCCGAACCGGAACTAGGACCGGGAGCTACGAGCAGTACTTC	CASSRTGTRTGSYEQYF
-	TRBV10-2	TRBJ1-1	-	TGCGCCAGCAGTGAGTCGAAGGGCAGGGATGAGACTGAAGCTTTCTTT	CASSESKGRDETEAFF
once	TRBV19	TRBJ2-7	-	TGTGCCAGTAGTATAGGAGGACAGAGCTCCTACGAGCAGTACTTC	CASSIGGQSSYEQYF
-	TRBV2	TRBJ1-6	TRBD1	TGTGCCAGTACCGGGACAGGGCTAGATTCACCCCTCCACTTT	CASTGTGLDSPLHF
-	TRBV19	TRBJ2-1	-	TGTGCCAGTAGTATAGGGGGCCCCTTCTACAATGAGCAGTTCTTC	CASSIGGPFYNEQFF
-	TRBV5-1	TRBJ2-3	TRBD1	TGCGCCAGCAGCTTGGCTCTGGGGACAGGGATCGATACGCAGTATTTT	CASSLALGTGIDTQYF
-	TRBV11-2	TRBJ1-6	-	TGTGCCAGCAGCTTAGCTGCGACGGAAAATTCACCCCTCCACTTT	CASSLAATENSPLHF
-	TRBV7-2	TRBJ1-4	TRBD1	TGTGCCAGCAGGGCCGGGACAGGGCGTGAAAAACTGTTTTTT	CASRAGTGREKLFF
once	TRBV29-1	TRBJ1-2	-	TGCAGCGTTGCAGGGGTAGACTATGGCTACACCTTC	CSVAGVDYGYTF
-	TRBV7-9	TRBJ1-2	-	TGTGCCAGCAGCTCCCAGGCCATGGGAGGCTACACCTTC	CASSSQAMGGYTF
once	TRBV7-2	TRBJ1-4	TRBD1	TGTGCCAGCAGCTCCCTGGACAGGGGGAGTAAACTGTTTTTT	CASSSLDRGSKLFF
-	TRBV9	TRBJ2-1	-	TGTGCCAGCAGCCCTAGCCTAGCGAGAGAGCAGTTCTTC	CASSPSLAREQFF
-	TRBV15	TRBJ1-5	TRBD1	TGTGCCACCAGCAGAGTAGAGGGGGCGGATCAGCCCCAGCATTTT	CATSRVEGADQPQHF
-	TRBV7-8	TRBJ2-7	-	TGTGCCAGCCAAGGGGGACCCTCCTACGAGCAGTACTTC	CASQGGPSYEQYF
few	TRBV10-1	TRBJ2-1	-	TGCGCCAGCAATCCGGGGCAGGGGTATAGCGACAATGAGCAGTTCTTC	CASNPGQGYSDNEQFF
-	TRBV6-2/TRBV6-3	TRBJ2-7	TRBD1	TGTGCCAGCAGTTACAGGACAGGGGGCACCTACGAGCAGTACTTC	CASSYRTGGTYEQYF
-	TRBV5-4	TRBJ2-7	-	TGTGCCAGCAGCGAAGTGACAGCCTACGAGCAGTACTTC	CASSEVTAYEQYF
-	TRBV11-2	TRBJ2-1	TRBD2	TGTGCCAGCAGCCGACTAGCGGACGGGTACAATGAGCAGTTCTTC	CASSRLADGYNEQFF
-	TRBV6-4	TRBJ2-3	TRBD2	TGTGCCAGCAGTCCTGCCCTAGCGGGGGGCACAGATACGCAGTATTTT	CASSPALAGGTDTQYF
-	TRBV10-3	TRBJ2-7	TRBD1	TGTGCCATCAGTGTTGGGCAGGGGGCTCTCGAGCAGTACTTC	CAISVGQGALEQYF
-	TRBV6-2/TRBV6-3	TRBJ1-2	TRBD1	TGTGCCAGCAGTCCCGGACAGGGAGGCTATGGCTACACCTTC	CASSPGQGGYGYTF
-	TRBV24-1	TRBJ2-1	-	TGTGCCACCAGTGATTTACAGGATTCCTACAATGAGCAGTTCTTC	CATSDLQDSYNEQFF
-	TRBV2	TRBJ2-5	TRBD2	TGTGCCAGCAGTGAATTTTCTAGCGGGGAGGAGACCCAGTACTTC	CASSEFSSGEETQYF
-	TRBV27	TRBJ2-2	-	TGTGCCAGCAGCATCGTGGGGGGCCGAGCGAACGCGAACACCGGGGAGCTGTTTTTT	CASSIVGGRANANTGELFF
-	TRBV5-4	TRBJ1-1	-	TGTGCCAGCAGCTTGGACAGCGAAGCTTTCTTT	CASSLDSEAFF
-	TRBV29-1	TRBJ1-1	-	TGCAGCGCGCAAGTGGGGCATACTAGGTTGAACACTGAAGCTTTCTTT	CSAQVGHTRLNTEAFF
-	TRBV11-2	TRBJ2-5	TRBD1	TGTGCCAGCAGCCCCGGACAGGGGGCGCTGGGGGAGACCCAGTACTTC	CASSPGQGALGETQYF
-	TRBV25-1	TRBJ2-5	TRBD1	TGTGCCAGCAGTGTGGGACAGGGGTCCCCAGAGACCCAGTACTTC	CASSVGQGSPETQYF
-	TRBV19	TRBJ2-1	-	TGTGCCAGTAGTATAGGGACTGACCCCACCTACAATGAGCAGTTCTTC	CASSIGTDPTYNEQFF
once	TRBV30	TRBJ1-2	-	TGTGCCTGGAAGGCCCGGGAAGGGTATGGCTACACCTTC	CAWKAREGYGYTF
once	TRBV2	TRBJ1-2	TRBD1	TGTGCCAGCAGTGAGTCGGGACAGGGAGACTATGGCTACACCTTC	CASSESGQGDYGYTF
-	TRBV15	TRBJ2-7	-	TGTGCCACCAGCAGAGAGGCAGGGGCGGGTTACGAGCAGTACTTC	CATSREAGAGYEQYF
-	TRBV18	TRBJ2-7	-	TGTGCCAGCTCACCAGAACTGCGGTACGAGCAGTACTTC	CASSPELRYEQYF
-	TRBV6-5	TRBJ2-5	TRBD1	TGTGCCTTACAGGGGGTCCAAGAGACCCAGTACTTC	CALQGVQETQYF
-	TRBV19	TRBJ2-1	-	TGTGCCAGTAGTATAGGGTTGGCTTCCTACAATGAGCAGTTCTTC	CASSIGLASYNEQFF
-	TRBV6-5	TRBJ2-3	TRBD1	TGTGCCAGCAGTTCCGGACAGGGAACAGATACGCAGTATTTT	CASSSGQGTDTQYF
-	TRBV5-1	TRBJ2-5	-	TGCGCCAGCAGCTTCATCGCAGGGCAGGTCCAAGAGACCCAGTACTTC	CASSFIAGQVQETQYF
-	TRBV19	TRBJ1-6	-	TGTGCCAGTAGTATAGCAGGCTCCAATTCACCCCTCCACTTT	CASSIAGSNSPLHF
-	TRBV28	TRBJ2-7	-	TGTGCCAGCAGTTTATGGGGGGATAAAAGGTACGAGCAGTACTTC	CASSLWGDKRYEQYF
-	TRBV6-5	TRBJ2-7	TRBD1	TGTGCCAGCAGTTCCCCCCGACAGGGGAGCTCCTACGAGCAGTACTTC	CASSSPRQGSSYEQYF
-	TRBV5-1	TRBJ2-7	TRBD1	TGCGCCAGCAGCTTGACAGGGGGCCGGCCCTACGAGCAGTACTTC	CASSLTGGRPYEQYF
once	TRBV27	TRBJ2-3	TRBD2	TGTGCCAGCAGTCCGGGGACTAGCGGGACTTACACAGATACGCAGTATTTT	CASSPGTSGTYTDTQYF
-	TRBV4-1	TRBJ2-6	-	TGCGCCAGCAGCCAAGATAACTACGACCTGGGATCTGGGGCCAACGTCCTGACTTTC	CASSQDNYDLGSGANVLTF
-	TRBV19	TRBJ1-5	-	TGTGCCAGTAGTATCGGCTCGCAGGGGCAGTGGCCCCAGCATTTT	CASSIGSQGQWPQHF
-	TRBV16	TRBJ1-2	TRBD1	TGTGCCAGCAGCCCAGGGAACACAGGGGAGCGTGGCTACACCTTC	CASSPGNTGERGYTF
once	TRBV6-5	TRBJ1-1	-	TGTGCCAGCAGTTACGGGATGAACACTGAAGCTTTCTTT	CASSYGMNTEAFF
-	TRBV24-1	TRBJ2-7	-	TGTGCCACCAGTGATTCATCATCCGAGCAGTACTTC	CATSDSSSEQYF